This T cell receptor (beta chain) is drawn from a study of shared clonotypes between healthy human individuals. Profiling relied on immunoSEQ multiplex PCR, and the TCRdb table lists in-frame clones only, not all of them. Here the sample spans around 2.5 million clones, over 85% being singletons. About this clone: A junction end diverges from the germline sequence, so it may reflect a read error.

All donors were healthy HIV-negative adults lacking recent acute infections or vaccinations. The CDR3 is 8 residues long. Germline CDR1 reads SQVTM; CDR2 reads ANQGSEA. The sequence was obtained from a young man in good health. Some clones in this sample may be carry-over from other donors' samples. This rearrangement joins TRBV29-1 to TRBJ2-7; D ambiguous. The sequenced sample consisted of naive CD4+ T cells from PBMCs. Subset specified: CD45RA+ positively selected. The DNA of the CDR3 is TGCAGCGTTGACGGACCCACCTTC. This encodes CSVDGPTF.